The 21 T cell receptor beta chains below come from one sample, sequenced in a study of pediatric ulcerative colitis. Produced via immunoSEQ multiplex PCR; TCRdb's table is partial and in-frame only. The table records about 32,000 clones, roughly four fifths of them present only once. Sequencing input: blood. These receptors were taken from a boy aged 5-17 years with severe ulcerative colitis.

This clone was counted a few times. The chain joins TRBV30 to TRBJ1-2; no firm D call. Germline assignment: CDR1 GTSNPN and CDR2 SVGIG (reference sequence). The CDR3 runs 15 residues. Trimming removed 0 bases from V and 1 base from J, with 12 bases in between. Here the CDR3 DNA reads TGTGCCTGGAGTGTTCCTGGGCACCTTAACTATGGCTACACCTTC. Its translation is CAWSVPGHLNYGYTF.

This chain links TRBV6-5 with TRBJ2-7; 8 bases are shared with TRBD2. Germline V gene lookup returns CDR1 MNHEY and CDR2 SVGAGI. V lost 6 bases and J lost 6; bases outside the gene matches: 13. The CDR3 covers 15 residues. The chain's CDR3 is CASSPHEAGGGEQYF. CDR3 nucleotides: TGTGCCAGCAGCCCACATGAGGCGGGGGGAGGCGAGCAGTACTTC.

The chain couples TRBV19 to TRBJ1-1; D gene unclear. The V and J ends lost 10 bases and 8 bases respectively, with 17 bases between them. The CDR3 length is 12 residues. The germline CDR1 and CDR2 sequences are LNHDA and SQIVND (reference sequence). The CDR3 nucleotides read TGTGCCACGTTAGGGCCGGGCATCGAAGCTTTCTTT. Amino acid sequence: CATLGPGIEAFF.

J is TRBJ1-2 and V is TRBV9, with TRBD1 matching over 9 bases. The CDR3 covers 15 residues. Germline V lookup: CDR1 SGDLS, CDR2 YYNGEE. V lost 4 bases to trimming and J lost 8 bases; unmatched junction nucleotides: 12. CDR3 nucleotides: TGTGCCAGCAGCCCGCTCGGGACAGGGCTGGGGGGCTACACCTTC. Protein product: CASSPLGTGLGGYTF.

The genes are TRBV7-2 and TRBJ1-2, with D perhaps matching TRBD1 (6 bases). V was pared by 1 base and J by 8 bases, with 11 bases between. The CDR3 totals 13 residues. The germline V gene has CDR1 SGHTA and CDR2 FQGNSA. The CDR3 reads CASSLGRGRGYTF. The CDR3 DNA sequence: TGTGCCAGCAGCTTAGGCAGGGGCCGCGGCTACACCTTC.

This clone occurred once. The chain has TRBV6-6 and TRBJ1-4; TRBD1 might be the D (5 bases). The CDR3 spans 11 residues. With 11 bases removed from V and 8 bases from J, the gap between germline ends came to 12 bases. CDR1 is MNHNY, CDR2 SVGAGI, per germline (reference sequence). The CDR3 nucleotides are TGTGCCTCAACCGAGGGGGAAAAACTGTTTTTT. Its translation is CASTEGEKLFF.

This sequence joins TRBV11-2 and TRBJ1-2; the match to TRBD1 covers 7 bases. Germline assignment: CDR1 SGHAT and CDR2 FQNNGV. V was pared by 4 bases and J by 2 bases, with 1 base of the junction left unmatched. This CDR3 contains 13 residues. CDR3 amino acids: CASSSGQNYGYTF. In DNA, the CDR3 is TGTGCCAGCAGCTCGGGACAGAACTATGGCTACACCTTC.

V usage is TRBV7-6 and J usage is TRBJ2-7; 8 bases agree with TRBD1. The V gene end was trimmed by 2 bases and the J gene end by 2 bases; junction bases not matched to a gene: 5. Germline V CDR1 and CDR2: SGHVS, FNYEAQ. The CDR3 runs to 15 residues. The chain's CDR3 is CASSLSMGQAYEQYF. The CDR3 coding sequence is TGTGCCAGCAGCTTAAGTATGGGACAGGCCTACGAGCAGTACTTC.

This clone was recorded a few times. The chain employs TRBV27 and TRBJ1-5; maybe TRBD1 (5 bases). The CDR3 contains 14 residues. Germline V gene data show CDR1 as MNHEY and CDR2 as SMNVEV (reference sequence). V lost 2 bases and J 9 bases, leaving 14 bases between the germline ends. The CDR3 region is CASSLGAGPWPQHF. For the CDR3, the DNA is TGTGCCAGCAGTTTAGGGGCAGGCCCCTGGCCCCAGCATTTT.

The chain uses TRBV10-3 and TRBJ2-7, with TRBD1 identical over 9 bases. J was trimmed by 3 bases and V by 4 bases; bases with no gene match: 7. The CDR3 covers 15 residues. Germline V gene sequence: CDR1 ENHRY, CDR2 SYGVKD. The CDR3 region has the DNA TGTGCCATCAGTGGCCACCGGGACAGGGACTACGAGCAGTACTTC. This encodes CAISGHRDRDYEQYF.

The CDR3 here is CASTFRGDMNTEAFF. CDR3 nucleotide sequence: TGTGCCAGCACTTTCAGGGGCGATATGAACACTGAAGCTTTCTTT. The J gene is TRBJ1-1, the V gene TRBV6-6; D is perhaps TRBD1 (6 bases). This CDR3 is 15 amino acids long. The V and J ends lost 7 bases and 0 bases respectively, with 15 bases between them. Germline CDR1 and CDR2: MNHNY and SVGAGI (reference sequence).

The rearrangement joins TRBV7-9 to TRBJ1-4; D is undetermined. This CDR3 has 15 residues. Germline CDR1 and CDR2: SEHNR and FQNEAQ (reference sequence). Trimming stripped 5 bases from V and 4 bases from J, with 14 bases between. DNA of the CDR3: TGTGCCAGCAGCGACGGTTCGGGGATTAATGAAAAACTGTTTTTT. This codes for CASSDGSGINEKLFF.

The DNA of the CDR3 is TGCAGCGTTGAAGACAGGCAAATTGAAGCTTTCTTT. Its translation: CSVEDRQIEAFF. V and J are TRBV29-1 and TRBJ1-1; D call uncertain. The CDR3 covers 12 residues. Germline CDR1 is SQVTM and CDR2 is ANQGSEA. Trimming pared 0 bases from V and 7 bases from J, leaving 9 bases between.

The chain employs TRBV6-1 and TRBJ1-5; D may be TRBD1 (6 bases). The CDR3 extends over 15 amino acids. Deletions cut 2 bases from V and 4 bases from J, with 12 bases between. Looked up from germline, CDR1 is MNHNS and CDR2 is SASEGT. The chain's CDR3 is CASSEQGTGNQPQHF. DNA for the CDR3: TGTGCCAGCAGTGAACAGGGGACTGGAAATCAGCCCCAGCATTTT.

The chain recombines TRBV28 with TRBJ2-7; D is unclear. Looked up from germline, CDR1 is MDHEN and CDR2 is SYDVKM. This CDR3 has 13 amino acids. Trimming cost V 7 bases and J 6 bases, with 16 bases left between them. The CDR3 DNA is TGTGCCAGCACCCTGGATCCTCTACGCGAGCAGTACTTC. The encoded protein is CASTLDPLREQYF.

CDR3 sequence (DNA): TGTGCCAACCAAGCGGGGGGGCCAACCGATACGCAGTATTTT. This gives the protein CANQAGGPTDTQYF. The chain has TRBV7-6 and TRBJ2-3; 10 nucleotides align to TRBD2. Germline CDR1 is SGHVS and CDR2 is FNYEAQ. Trimming at V came to 10 bases and at J to 6 bases, leaving 10 bases not matched to a gene. The CDR3 length is 14 residues.

This clone was counted only a few times. The chain has TRBV27 and TRBJ1-4; tentative D call: TRBD1 (5 bases). Per germline, CDR1 MNHEY and CDR2 SMNVEV (reference sequence). The CDR3 runs 13 residues. The V end lost 5 bases, the J end lost 6 bases, and 10 bases lay between the germline ends. The CDR3 nucleotides are TGTGCCAGCAGTCGCAGGGAGGATGAAAAACTGTTTTTT. This encodes CASSRREDEKLFF.

This chain joins TRBV7-2 and TRBJ2-3; D perhaps matches TRBD2 (6 bases). Per the germline V gene, CDR1 is SGHTA and CDR2 is FQGNSA. Trimming stripped 1 base from V and 8 bases from J, with 16 bases between. This CDR3 has 15 residues. CDR3: CASSLVSGGQPTQYF. Here the CDR3 DNA reads TGTGCCAGCAGCTTAGTTAGCGGAGGCCAGCCTACGCAGTATTTT.

The V call is TRBV7-2, the J call TRBJ1-2; perhaps TRBD1 as D (6 bases). V was cut by 1 base and J by 8 bases, with 14 bases left in between. Germline lookup yields CDR1 SGHTA and CDR2 FQGNSA. The CDR3 has 14 amino acids. The CDR3 here is CASSLGDRWRGYTF. Written as DNA, the CDR3 is TGTGCCAGCAGCTTAGGTGACAGGTGGCGAGGCTACACCTTC. Full variable domain (outside the CDR3, taken from reference TRBV7-2 and TRBJ1-2): GAGVSQSPSNKVTEKGKDVELRCDPISGHTALYWYRQSLGQGLEFLIYFQGNSAPDKSGLPSDRFSAERTGGSVSTLTIQRTQQEDSAVYLCASSLGDRWRGYTFGSGTRLTVV.

The rearrangement joins TRBV30 to TRBJ1-3, with TRBD1 as a possible D gene (5 bases). This CDR3 is built from 13 residues. V lost 0 bases to trimming and J lost 4 bases, with 7 bases between them. Germline lookup yields CDR1 GTSNPN and CDR2 SVGIG (reference sequence). CDR3 loop: CAWSVRQGNTIYF. The CDR3 nucleotides are TGTGCCTGGAGTGTTAGACAGGGAAACACCATATATTTT. Full variable domain (rest looked up from reference TRBV30 and TRBJ1-3): SQTIHQWPATLVQPVGSPLSLECTVEGTSNPNLYWYRQAAGRGLQLLFYSVGIGQISSEVPQNLSASRPQDRQFILSSKKLLLSDSGFYLCAWSVRQGNTIYFGEGSWLTVV.

This clone was found once. The chain joins TRBV6-5 to TRBJ2-3; perhaps TRBD1 as D (5 bases). The germline V gene encodes CDR1 MNHEY and CDR2 SVGAGI. CDR3 size: 16 residues. Deletions cut 2 bases from V and 2 bases from J, with 14 bases between. In nucleotides, the CDR3 is TGTGCCAGCAGTTACGGGGTGGACATAAACACAGATACGCAGTATTTT. This sequence encodes CASSYGVDINTDTQYF.